The 12 T cell receptor beta chains in this list originate from one sample, sequenced in a study of blood T cells in healthy people across ages. Alongside a J-beta primer mix, a sample-barcoded 5' primer served in a second PCR lasting about 7 to 12 cycles. MiXCR, applied by TCRdb to the 5' RACE reads, yields one record per CDR3 protein. The sample contains around 1,000,000 distinct CDR3 sequences, roughly two fifths of which appear only once. The source material was blood. These receptors all stem from a man younger than 35 in good health.

This sequence joins TRBV11-3 and TRBJ2-1; D remains ambiguous. The V end lost 6 bases, the J end lost 6 bases, and 6 bases lay between the germline ends. Germline V CDR1 and CDR2: SGHNT, YENEEA. The CDR3 length is 11 residues. CDR3 sequence: CASSDANEQFF. DNA of the CDR3: TGTGCCAGCAGTGACGCCAATGAGCAGTTCTTC.

This clonotype was seen only a few times. The V call is TRBV4-2, the J call TRBJ2-6, with D perhaps matching TRBD1 (5 bases). Trimming removed 0 bases from V and 3 bases from J, with 6 bases in between. Germline CDR1 reads LGHNA; CDR2 reads YNFKEQ. The CDR3 is made up of 15 amino acids. CDR3 sequence: CASSQDQGGANVLTF. For the CDR3, the DNA is TGTGCCAGCAGCCAAGATCAGGGTGGGGCCAACGTCCTGACTTTC.

This sequence joins TRBV20-1 and TRBJ1-1, with 7 bases lining up with TRBD1. Looked up from germline, CDR1 is DFQATT and CDR2 is SNEGSKA (reference sequence). With 6 bases clipped from V and 5 bases from J, the junction kept 9 bases outside the gene matches. The CDR3 is 13 residues long. The CDR3 nucleotides read TGCAGTGCCCGTTTCAGGGACAGAACTGAAGCTTTCTTT. Its protein product is CSARFRDRTEAFF.

This chain joins TRBV12-3 or TRBV12-4 and TRBJ1-4, with D unresolved. This CDR3 has 16 residues. V lost 2 bases and J 2 bases, leaving 12 bases between the germline ends. The CDR3 DNA reads TGTGCCAGCAGTTTATATAGGGATGGCACTAATGAAAAACTGTTTTTT. It translates to CASSLYRDGTNEKLFF.

This clonotype was recorded a few times. The V and J genes are TRBV27 and TRBJ1-2; D unresolved. Germline V lookup: CDR1 MNHEY, CDR2 SMNVEV (reference sequence). The CDR3 is 13 amino acids. Trimming shortened V by 5 bases and J by 7 bases, and 14 bases separated the two germline ends. CDR3 region: CASSNRRASGYTF. The DNA of the CDR3 is TGTGCCAGCAGTAACCGCCGAGCTAGTGGCTACACCTTC.

The V call is TRBV6-5, the J call TRBJ1-1; no clear D gene. V dropped 2 bases and J dropped 1 base, with 11 bases sitting between them. Germline V CDR1 and CDR2: MNHEY, SVGAGI. CDR3 length equals 15 residues. The CDR3 loop reads CASSYGSEGNTEAFF. The CDR3 DNA follows: TGTGCCAGCAGTTACGGTTCCGAGGGGAACACTGAAGCTTTCTTT.

A few counts support this clonotype. This chain uses TRBV4-2 with TRBJ2-1; 13 nucleotides match TRBD2. The CDR3 has 19 residues. V trimming: 0 bases; J trimming: 9 bases; junction bases outside the gene matches: 14. Germline V gene sequence: CDR1 LGHNA, CDR2 YNFKEQ. CDR3 region: CASSQDHRRLAGGLLEQFF. The CDR3 DNA reads TGTGCCAGCAGCCAAGATCATCGACGACTAGCGGGGGGACTTCTTGAGCAGTTCTTC.

V usage is TRBV12-3 or TRBV12-4 and J usage is TRBJ2-2; D not certain. Trimming pared 8 bases from V and 6 bases from J, leaving 7 bases between. The CDR3 loop spans 11 amino acids. In DNA, the CDR3 is TGTGCCAGCCAGACGGCCGGGGAGCTGTTTTTT. Translation: CASQTAGELFF.

This clonotype was seen more than once but under ten times. The rearrangement uses TRBV29-1 and TRBJ1-1, with a possible D match to TRBD1 (5 bases). This CDR3 comprises 14 residues. Germline-derived CDR1 and CDR2 are SQVTM and ANQGSEA. The V end was cut by 2 bases, the J end by 1 base, with 11 bases between. CDR3 amino acids: CSVERQGWNTEAFF. CDR3 DNA sequence: TGCAGCGTTGAAAGGCAGGGCTGGAACACTGAAGCTTTCTTT.

This clonotype was seen only once. At one end the junction does not follow the germline gene, possibly because of a read error. This chain joins TRBV7-6 and TRBJ2-1; D unclear. Germline CDR1 is SGHVS and CDR2 is FNYEAQ. CDR3 length: 17 amino acids. The CDR3, as DNA: TGTACCAGCAGCTCCAGGCTCACGGAGAGCTCCTACAATGAGCAGTTCTTC. As protein: CTSSSRLTESSYNEQFF.

V is TRBV20-1 and J is TRBJ2-7; 8 nucleotides agree with TRBD2. V gave up 5 bases and J gave up 3 bases; unmatched junction bases: 9. Per the germline V gene, CDR1 is DFQATT and CDR2 is SNEGSKA (reference sequence). The CDR3 spans 14 residues. CDR3 nucleotides: TGCAGTGCTCGAACTCCGGGACTAGACTACGAGCAGTACTTC. This translates into CSARTPGLDYEQYF.

Concerning this clonotype itself: Compared with germline, one end of the junction differs, possibly owing to a read error. CDR3 sequence: CASSQTGAMNTEAFF. In DNA, the CDR3 is TGCGCCAGCAGCCAAACAGGGGCCATGAATACTGAAGCTTTCTTT. The chain carries TRBV4-1 and TRBJ1-1; 7 bases align to TRBD1. Germline V gene lookup returns CDR1 MGHRA and CDR2 YSYEKL. This CDR3 has 15 amino acids.